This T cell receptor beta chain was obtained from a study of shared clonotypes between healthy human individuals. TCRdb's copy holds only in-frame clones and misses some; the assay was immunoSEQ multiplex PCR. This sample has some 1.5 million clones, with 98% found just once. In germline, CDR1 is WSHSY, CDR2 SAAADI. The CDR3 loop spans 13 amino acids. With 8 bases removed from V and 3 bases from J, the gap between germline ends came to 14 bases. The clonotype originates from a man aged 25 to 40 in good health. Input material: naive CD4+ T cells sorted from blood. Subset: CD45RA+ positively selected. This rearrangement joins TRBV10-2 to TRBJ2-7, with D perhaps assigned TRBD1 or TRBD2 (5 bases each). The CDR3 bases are TGCGCCAGCCGTCAGGGACGGTTCTACGAGCAGTACTTC. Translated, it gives CASRQGRFYEQYF.